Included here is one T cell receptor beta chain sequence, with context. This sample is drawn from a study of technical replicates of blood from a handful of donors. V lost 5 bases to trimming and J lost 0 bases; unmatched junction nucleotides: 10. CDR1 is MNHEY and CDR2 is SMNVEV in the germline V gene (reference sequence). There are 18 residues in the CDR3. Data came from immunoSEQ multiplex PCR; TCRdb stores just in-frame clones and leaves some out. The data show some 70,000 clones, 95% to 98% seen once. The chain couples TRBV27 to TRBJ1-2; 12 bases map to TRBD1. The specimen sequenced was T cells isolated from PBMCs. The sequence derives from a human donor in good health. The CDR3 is CASSPMGQGAMSNYGYTF. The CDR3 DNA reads TGTGCCAGCAGTCCAATGGGACAGGGGGCTATGTCTAACTATGGCTACACCTTC.